One sample yielded the 10 T cell receptor beta chains listed below, sequenced in a study of blood T cell repertoires in COVID-19. The repertoire was sequenced with immunoSEQ multiplex PCR; TCRdb's copy has only in-frame clones and lacks some. The sample carries over 100,000 clones, 90% recorded once. The specimen sequenced was peripheral blood. All receptors come from a human donor in a cohort sampled during active COVID-19.

The chain employs TRBV19 and TRBJ1-5; possibly TRBD1 for D (6 bases). The CDR3 sequence is 14 residues long. Germline lookup yields CDR1 LNHDA and CDR2 SQIVND (reference sequence). Trimming took 5 bases from V and 3 from J, leaving 11 bases between them. DNA of the CDR3: TGTGCCAGTAGTGGGTCAGGGGACAATCAGCCCCAGCATTTT. Translation: CASSGSGDNQPQHF.

This clone has more than one count but fewer than ten. The rearrangement joins TRBV11-3 to TRBJ1-2; no definite D call. V dropped 3 bases and J dropped 7 bases, with 15 bases sitting between them. This CDR3 is 14 amino acids long. Looked up from germline, CDR1 is SGHNT and CDR2 is YENEEA. CDR3 in amino acids: CASSFDIAFSGYTF. The DNA for the CDR3 is TGTGCCAGCAGCTTCGACATTGCCTTTAGTGGCTACACCTTC.

The chain carries TRBV27 and TRBJ1-5; the D gene is possibly TRBD1 (5 bases). Germline V lookup: CDR1 MNHEY, CDR2 SMNVEV (reference sequence). V was trimmed by 2 bases and J by 3 bases, leaving 11 bases between them. The CDR3 spans 15 residues. CDR3 sequence: CASSLKEGSNQPQHF. Written as DNA, the CDR3 is TGTGCCAGCAGTTTAAAGGAGGGGTCCAATCAGCCCCAGCATTTT.

The rearrangement uses TRBV15 and TRBJ2-5, with 8 bases that match TRBD2. CDR3 length: 15 residues. The ends lost 0 bases at V and 3 bases at J; junction bases unmatched: 3. In germline, CDR1 is LNHNV, CDR2 YYDKDF (reference sequence). The CDR3 sequence: CATSREAGAKETQYF. The CDR3 DNA follows: TGTGCCACCAGCAGAGAAGCGGGGGCCAAAGAGACCCAGTACTTC.

The chain's CDR3 is CASSPDAGYGYTF. The DNA for the CDR3 is TGTGCCAGCAGCCCCGATGCCGGTTATGGCTACACCTTC. V gene TRBV11-1 combines with J gene TRBJ1-2; D uncertain. The V gene's germline CDR1 is SGHAT and CDR2 FQDESV (reference sequence). Trimming removed 5 bases at V and 5 bases at J, with 12 bases between. The CDR3 contains 13 residues.

The table lists this clone with a few counts. The chain employs TRBV7-9 and TRBJ1-2; 9 bases are shared with TRBD1. The CDR3 is 13 residues long. CDR1 is SEHNR, CDR2 FQNEAQ, per germline (reference sequence). Trimming cost V 6 bases and J 5 bases; bases outside gene matches: 4. Here the CDR3 reads CASSSGQGYGYTF. Written as DNA, the CDR3 is TGTGCCAGCAGTTCAGGACAGGGGTATGGCTACACCTTC.

The chain employs TRBV7-2 and TRBJ1-3; possibly TRBD1 for D (5 bases). The CDR3 is 14 amino acids. The V and J ends lost 5 bases and 0 bases respectively, with 8 bases between them. Per germline, CDR1 SGHTA and CDR2 FQGNSA. As DNA, the CDR3 is TGTGCCAGCAGCCAGGACATCTCTGGAAACACCATATATTTT. Its protein product is CASSQDISGNTIYF.

The rearrangement links TRBV2 to TRBJ2-3; TRBD2 matches at 10 bases. Unmatched junction bases numbered 10, after V lost 3 bases and J lost 7 bases. This CDR3 spans 16 amino acids. Per the germline V gene, CDR1 is SNHLY and CDR2 is FYNNEI. In DNA, the CDR3 is TGTGCCAGCAGTGAGGGGGAGCGGGGGGGCCAGAATACGCAGTATTTT. Translated: CASSEGERGGQNTQYF.

The chain links TRBV7-3 to TRBJ2-2; D perhaps matches TRBD2 (6 bases). The CDR3 is made up of 17 amino acids. Germline V gene data show CDR1 as SGHTA and CDR2 as FQGTGA. V was clipped by 3 bases and J by 7 bases, with 21 bases between them. CDR3 region: CASSFSGGRESHGELFF. The DNA for the CDR3 is TGTGCCAGCAGCTTCTCCGGGGGACGGGAGTCCCACGGGGAGCTGTTTTTT.

This clone was seen only once. The chain couples TRBV11-2 to TRBJ2-3; D call uncertain. The V gene lost 2 bases and the J gene lost 2 bases, with 11 bases spanning the gap. The CDR3 is 15 residues long. Germline CDR1 is SGHAT and CDR2 is FQNNGV. CDR3 sequence (DNA): TGTGCCAGCAGCTTAAAAATCGGGTTCACAGATACGCAGTATTTT. Amino acid sequence: CASSLKIGFTDTQYF.